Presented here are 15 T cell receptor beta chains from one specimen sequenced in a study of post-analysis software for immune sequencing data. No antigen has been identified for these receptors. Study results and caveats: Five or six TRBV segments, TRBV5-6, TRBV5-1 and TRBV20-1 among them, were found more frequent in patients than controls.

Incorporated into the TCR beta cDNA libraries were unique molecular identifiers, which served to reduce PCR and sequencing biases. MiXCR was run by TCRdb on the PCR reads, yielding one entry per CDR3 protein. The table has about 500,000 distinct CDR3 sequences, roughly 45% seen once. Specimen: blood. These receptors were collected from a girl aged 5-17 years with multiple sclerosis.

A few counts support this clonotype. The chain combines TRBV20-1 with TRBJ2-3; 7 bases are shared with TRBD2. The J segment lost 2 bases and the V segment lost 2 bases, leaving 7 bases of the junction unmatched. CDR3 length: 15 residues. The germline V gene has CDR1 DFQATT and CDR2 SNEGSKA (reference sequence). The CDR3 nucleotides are TGCAGTGCTAGAAGCCTAGCGGATCCCACAGATACGCAGTATTTT. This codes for CSARSLADPTDTQYF.

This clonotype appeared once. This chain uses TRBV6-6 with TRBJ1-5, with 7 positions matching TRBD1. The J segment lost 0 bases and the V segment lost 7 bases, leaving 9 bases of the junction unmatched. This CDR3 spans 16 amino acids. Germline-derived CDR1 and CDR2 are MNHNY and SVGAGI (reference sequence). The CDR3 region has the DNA TGTGCCAGCACCAACCGGGACAGTCATAGCAATCAGCCCCAGCATTTT. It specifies CASTNRDSHSNQPQHF.

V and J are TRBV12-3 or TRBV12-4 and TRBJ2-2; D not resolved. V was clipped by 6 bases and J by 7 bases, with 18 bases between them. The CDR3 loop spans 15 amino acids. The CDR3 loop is CASSPDGEIGGELFF. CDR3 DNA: TGTGCCAGCAGCCCGGACGGAGAAATCGGCGGGGAGCTGTTTTTT.

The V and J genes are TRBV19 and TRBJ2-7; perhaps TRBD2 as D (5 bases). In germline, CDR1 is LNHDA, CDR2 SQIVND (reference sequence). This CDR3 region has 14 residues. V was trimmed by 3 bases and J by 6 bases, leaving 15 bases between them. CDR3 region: CASSITATGGEQYF. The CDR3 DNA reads TGTGCCAGTAGTATTACCGCGACTGGAGGCGAGCAGTACTTC.

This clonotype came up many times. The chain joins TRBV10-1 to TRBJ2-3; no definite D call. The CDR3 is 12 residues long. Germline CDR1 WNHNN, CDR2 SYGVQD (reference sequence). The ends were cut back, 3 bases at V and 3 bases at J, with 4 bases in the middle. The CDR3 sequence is CASSDTTDTQYF. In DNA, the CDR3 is TGCGCCAGCAGTGACACGACAGATACGCAGTATTTT.

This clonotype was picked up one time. The CDR3 loop is CAWSTGTGHYGYTF. CDR3 sequence (DNA): TGTGCCTGGAGTACCGGGACAGGGCACTATGGCTACACCTTC. The chain is built from TRBV30 and TRBJ1-2; 9 nucleotides match TRBD1. The V and J ends lost 2 bases and 3 bases, in that order; junction bases with no gene match: 4. CDR3 length: 14 residues. Germline assignment: CDR1 GTSNPN and CDR2 SVGIG (reference sequence).

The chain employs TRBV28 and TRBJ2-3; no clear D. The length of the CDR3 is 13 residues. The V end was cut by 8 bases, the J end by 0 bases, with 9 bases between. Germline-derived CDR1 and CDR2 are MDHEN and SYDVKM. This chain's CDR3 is CASGRSSTDTQYF. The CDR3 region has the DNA TGTGCCAGCGGGCGGTCTAGCACAGATACGCAGTATTTT.

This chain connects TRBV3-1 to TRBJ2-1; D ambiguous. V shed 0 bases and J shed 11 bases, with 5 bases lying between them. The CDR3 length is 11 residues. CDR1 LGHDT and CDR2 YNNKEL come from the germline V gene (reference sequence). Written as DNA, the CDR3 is TGTGCCAGCAGCCAAGATGAGAAGCAGTTCTTC. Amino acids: CASSQDEKQFF.

CDR3 residues: CASSLRGLRGEQYF. In nucleotides, the CDR3 is TGTGCCAGCAGTTTAAGGGGTTTAAGAGGCGAGCAGTACTTC. V usage is TRBV27 and J usage is TRBJ2-7; D perhaps matches TRBD1 (5 bases). V lost 2 bases and J lost 6, with 14 bases in between. CDR1 is MNHEY, CDR2 SMNVEV, per germline (reference sequence). The CDR3 extends over 14 amino acids.

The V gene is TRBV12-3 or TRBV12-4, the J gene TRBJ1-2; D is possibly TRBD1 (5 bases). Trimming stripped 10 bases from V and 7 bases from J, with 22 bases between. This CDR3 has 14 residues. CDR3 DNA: TGTGCCACAGGGACCGCGACAACGATGGGTGGCTACACCTTC. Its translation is CATGTATTMGGYTF.

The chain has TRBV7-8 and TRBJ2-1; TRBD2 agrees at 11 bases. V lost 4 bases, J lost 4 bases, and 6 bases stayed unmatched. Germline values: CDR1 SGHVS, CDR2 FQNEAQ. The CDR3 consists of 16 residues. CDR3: CASSSVGLAAYNEQFF. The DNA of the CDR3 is TGTGCCAGCAGCTCAGTGGGACTAGCGGCTTACAATGAGCAGTTCTTC.

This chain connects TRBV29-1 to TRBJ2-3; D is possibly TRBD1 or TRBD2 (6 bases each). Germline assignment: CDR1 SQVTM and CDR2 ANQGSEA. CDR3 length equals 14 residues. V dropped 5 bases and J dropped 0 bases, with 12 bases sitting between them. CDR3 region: CSVRGTTSTDTQYF. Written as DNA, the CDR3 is TGCAGCGTTCGGGGGACAACTAGCACAGATACGCAGTATTTT.

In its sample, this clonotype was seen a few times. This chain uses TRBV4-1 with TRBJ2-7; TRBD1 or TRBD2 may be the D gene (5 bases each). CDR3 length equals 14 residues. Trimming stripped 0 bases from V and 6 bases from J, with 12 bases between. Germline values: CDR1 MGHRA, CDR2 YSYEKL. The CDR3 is CASSQEARGREQYF. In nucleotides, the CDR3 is TGCGCCAGCAGCCAAGAGGCCCGGGGCCGCGAGCAGTACTTC.

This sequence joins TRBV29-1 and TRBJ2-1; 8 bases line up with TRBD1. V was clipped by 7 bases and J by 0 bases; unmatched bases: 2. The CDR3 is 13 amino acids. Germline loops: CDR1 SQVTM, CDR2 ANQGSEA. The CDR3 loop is CSGGQDSYNEQFF. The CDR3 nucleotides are TGCAGCGGGGGACAGGACTCCTACAATGAGCAGTTCTTC.

The CDR3 coding sequence is TGTGCCACCAGTGCCAAGGGTTTTTACGAGCAGTACTTC. This codes for CATSAKGFYEQYF. V and J are TRBV24-1 and TRBJ2-7; unclear D gene. CDR1 is KGHDR, CDR2 SFDVKD, per germline. Trimming removed 5 bases from V and 4 bases from J, with 11 bases in between. CDR3 length equals 13 residues.